Shown below are 8 T cell receptor beta chains from a single sample sequenced in a study of beta chain features in type 1 diabetes. Every bit of the isolated RNA underwent reverse transcription, so sequencing read expressed TCRB transcripts. Using immunoSEQ multiplex PCR, the repertoire was profiled, and TCRdb retains in-frame clones only, with some absent. The sample has 970,000 or so clones, roughly 15% seen once; the top ten hold 0.023%. The sequencing input was naive CD4+ T cells from blood. The receptors stem from a woman aged 18-29 years in good health.

This clone was counted only a few times. V is TRBV15 and J is TRBJ1-2, with TRBD1 as a possible D gene (5 bases). V was pared by 3 bases and J by 4 bases, with 15 bases between. Per the germline V gene, CDR1 is LNHNV and CDR2 is YYDKDF (reference sequence). The CDR3 covers 15 residues. The CDR3 reads CATSRDTPGTYGYTF. CDR3 bases: TGTGCCACCAGCAGGGACACTCCAGGGACCTATGGCTACACCTTC. The entire variable domain, with the rest obtained from reference TRBV15 and TRBJ1-2, is as follows: DAMVIQNPRYQVTQFGKPVTLSCSQTLNHNVMYWYQQKSSQAPKLLFHYYDKDFNNEADTPDNFQSRRPNTSFCFLDIRSPGLGDTAMYLCATSRDTPGTYGYTFGSGTRLTVV.

The chain uses TRBV20-1 and TRBJ2-5; a weak D match, TRBD2 (5 bases). The CDR3 has 10 amino acids. The V gene's germline CDR1 is DFQATT and CDR2 SNEGSKA (reference sequence). V dropped 5 bases and J dropped 11 bases, with 12 bases sitting between them. The CDR3 is CSAGPGEQYF. DNA of the CDR3: TGCAGTGCTGGCCCTGGGGAGCAGTACTTC.

The V gene is TRBV18, the J gene TRBJ2-1, with no clear D. V was shortened by 0 bases and J by 4 bases, with 7 bases between the two germline ends. The CDR3 loop spans 14 amino acids. Germline loops: CDR1 KGHSH, CDR2 LQKENI. Here the CDR3 DNA reads TGTGCCAGCTCACCACCGGCGGTGTACAATGAGCAGTTCTTC. Protein sequence: CASSPPAVYNEQFF.

This clone has just a few counts. V usage is TRBV7-9 and J usage is TRBJ2-1; 7 bases are shared with TRBD2. The trim removed 1 base at V and 8 bases at J, leaving 17 bases unmatched. Germline V lookup: CDR1 SEHNR, CDR2 FQNEAQ (reference sequence). The CDR3 sequence is 18 residues long. The CDR3 coding sequence is TGTGCCAGCAGCTTAGGCCAGAGTCGGCTAGCGGCTATCCATGAGCAGTTCTTC. Its protein is CASSLGQSRLAAIHEQFF.

This clone was detected only a few times. The chain joins TRBV29-1 to TRBJ1-1, with TRBD1 matching 7 bases. The trim removed 6 bases at V and 2 bases at J, leaving 15 bases unmatched. The CDR3 covers 16 residues. Germline lookup yields CDR1 SQVTM and CDR2 ANQGSEA. CDR3 residues: CSVDPLIGGGNTEAFF. CDR3 coding DNA: TGCAGCGTCGACCCCCTCATCGGAGGGGGCAACACTGAAGCTTTCTTT. The full variable domain, rest sourced from reference TRBV29-1 and TRBJ1-1, is SAVISQKPSRDICQRGTSLTIQCQVDSQVTMMFWYRQQPGQSLTLIATANQGSEATYESGFVIDKFPISRPNLTFSTLTVSNMSPEDSSIYLCSVDPLIGGGNTEAFFGQGTRLTVV.

This clone was seen a few times. The germline gene is not matched at one end of the junction; a read error may be the cause. V gene TRBV7-2 combines with J gene TRBJ2-7, with 11 bases that match TRBD2. The CDR3 spans 15 residues. The germline V gene has CDR1 SGHTA and CDR2 FQGNSA. CDR3 bases: TGTGCCAGCAGCGTAGCGGGAGGGGCCTCCTACGAGCAGTACTTC. Protein: CASSVAGGASYEQYF. The variable domain in full, with the rest retrieved from reference TRBV7-2 and TRBJ2-7, is GAGVSQSPSNKVTEKGKDVELRCDPISGHTALYWYRQSLGQGLEFLIYFQGNSAPDKSGLPSDRFSAERTGGSVSTLTIQRTQQEDSAVYLCASSVAGGASYEQYFGPGTRLTVT.

The chain carries TRBV11-1 and TRBJ2-1; 9 nucleotides match TRBD2. The CDR3 is made up of 15 amino acids. Germline V CDR1 and CDR2: SGHAT, FQDESV (reference sequence). With V trimmed by 6 bases and J by 10 bases, 13 bases remained unmatched. CDR3 sequence reads: CASRMTGLAGDEQFF. CDR3 nucleotide sequence: TGTGCCAGCAGGATGACGGGACTAGCAGGCGACGAGCAGTTCTTC. The full variable domain, its missing parts supplied by reference TRBV11-1 and TRBJ2-1, is EAEVAQSPRYKITEKSQAVAFWCDPISGHATLYWYRQILGQGPELLVQFQDESVVDDSQLPKDRFSAERLKGVDSTLKIQPAELGDSAMYLCASRMTGLAGDEQFFGPGTRLTVL.

The rearrangement links TRBV18 to TRBJ2-3; 15 bases match TRBD2. The CDR3 has 18 amino acids. Germline lookup yields CDR1 KGHSH and CDR2 LQKENI. The V and J ends lost 3 bases and 3 bases, in that order; junction bases with no gene match: 7. The CDR3, as DNA: TGTGCCAGCTCACCTTTACCGGGACTAGCGGGAGGAACAGATACGCAGTATTTT. Amino acid sequence: CASSPLPGLAGGTDTQYF.